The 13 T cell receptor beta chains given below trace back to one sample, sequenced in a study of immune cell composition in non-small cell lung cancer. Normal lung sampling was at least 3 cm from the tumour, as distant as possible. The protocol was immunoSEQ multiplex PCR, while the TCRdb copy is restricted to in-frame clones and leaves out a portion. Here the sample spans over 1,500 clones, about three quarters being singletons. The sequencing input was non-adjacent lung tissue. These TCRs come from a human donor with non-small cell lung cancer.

The CDR3 region has the DNA TGTGCCACCTCTTCCGGGGGAAGTTACAATGAGCAGTTCTTC. It is translated as CATSSGGSYNEQFF. The rearrangement uses TRBV25-1 and TRBJ2-1; D may be TRBD2 (6 bases). Germline assignment: CDR1 MGHDK and CDR2 SYGVNS. This CDR3 region has 14 residues. The V and J ends lost 10 bases and 4 bases respectively, with 17 bases between them.

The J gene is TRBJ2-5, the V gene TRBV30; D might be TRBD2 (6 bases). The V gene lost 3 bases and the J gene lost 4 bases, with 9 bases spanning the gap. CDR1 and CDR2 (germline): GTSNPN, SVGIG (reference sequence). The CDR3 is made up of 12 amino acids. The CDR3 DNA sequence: TGTGCCTGGAGGACGGGAGCAGAGACCCAGTACTTC. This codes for CAWRTGAETQYF.

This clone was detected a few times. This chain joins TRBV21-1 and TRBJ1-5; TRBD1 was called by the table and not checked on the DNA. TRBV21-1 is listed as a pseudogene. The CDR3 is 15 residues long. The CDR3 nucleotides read TGTGCCAGCAGCACGAAGACACGGAGCAATCAGCCCCAGCATTTT. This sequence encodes CASSTKTRSNQPQHF.

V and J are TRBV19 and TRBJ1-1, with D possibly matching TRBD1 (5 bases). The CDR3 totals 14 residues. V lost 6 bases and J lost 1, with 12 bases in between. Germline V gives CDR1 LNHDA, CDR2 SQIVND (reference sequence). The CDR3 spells CASSKQAPNTEAFF. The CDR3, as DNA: TGTGCCAGTAGCAAACAGGCGCCGAACACTGAAGCTTTCTTT.

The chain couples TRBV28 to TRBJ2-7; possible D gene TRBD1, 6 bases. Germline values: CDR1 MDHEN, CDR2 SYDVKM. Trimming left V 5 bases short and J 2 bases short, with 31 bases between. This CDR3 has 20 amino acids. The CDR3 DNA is TGTGCCAGCAGTCCCACACCCTACCTACCCTACGACAGGATCGCCTACGAGCAGTACTTC. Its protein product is CASSPTPYLPYDRIAYEQYF.

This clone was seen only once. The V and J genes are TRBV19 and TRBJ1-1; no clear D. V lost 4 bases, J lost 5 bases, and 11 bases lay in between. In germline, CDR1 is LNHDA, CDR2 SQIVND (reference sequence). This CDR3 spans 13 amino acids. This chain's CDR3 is CASSTLEGTEAFF. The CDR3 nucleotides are TGTGCCAGTAGTACGCTTGAGGGTACTGAAGCTTTCTTT. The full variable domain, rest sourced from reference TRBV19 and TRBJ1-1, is DGGITQSPKYLFRKEGQNVTLSCEQNLNHDAMYWYRQDPGQGLRLIYYSQIVNDFQKGDIAEGYSVSREKKESFPLTVTSAQKNPTAFYLCASSTLEGTEAFFGQGTRLTVV.

The CDR3 bases are TGTGCCAGCAGTGAAAGTGGGTTTGCTCAGGGAGGGGAAAAACTGTTTTTT. Translation gives CASSESGFAQGGEKLFF. This chain links TRBV6-1 with TRBJ1-4, with D possibly matching TRBD1 (5 bases). The CDR3 spans 17 residues. V shed 2 bases and J shed 8 bases, with 21 bases lying between them. Germline values: CDR1 MNHNS, CDR2 SASEGT.

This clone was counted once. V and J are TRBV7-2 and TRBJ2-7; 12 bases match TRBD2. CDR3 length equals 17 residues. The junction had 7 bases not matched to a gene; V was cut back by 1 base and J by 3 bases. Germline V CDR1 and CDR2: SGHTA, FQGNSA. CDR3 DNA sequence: TGTGCCAGCAGCTTAGGGACTAGCGGGGTCTCGGGCTACGAGCAGTACTTC. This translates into CASSLGTSGVSGYEQYF. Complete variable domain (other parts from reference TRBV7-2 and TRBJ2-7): GAGVSQSPSNKVTEKGKDVELRCDPISGHTALYWYRQSLGQGLEFLIYFQGNSAPDKSGLPSDRFSAERTGGSVSTLTIQRTQQEDSAVYLCASSLGTSGVSGYEQYFGPGTRLTVT.

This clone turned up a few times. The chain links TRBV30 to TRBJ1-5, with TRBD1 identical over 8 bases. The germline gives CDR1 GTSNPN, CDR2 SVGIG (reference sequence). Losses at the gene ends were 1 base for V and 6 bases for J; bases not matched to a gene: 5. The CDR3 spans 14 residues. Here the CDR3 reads CAWSGGQGGQPQHF. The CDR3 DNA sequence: TGTGCCTGGAGTGGAGGACAGGGTGGTCAGCCCCAGCATTTT.

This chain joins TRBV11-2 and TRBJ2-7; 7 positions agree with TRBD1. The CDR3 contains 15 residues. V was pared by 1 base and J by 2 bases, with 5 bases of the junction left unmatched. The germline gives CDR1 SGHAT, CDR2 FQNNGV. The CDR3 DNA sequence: TGTGCCAGCAGCTTAGGCACAGGGGTCACCTACGAGCAGTACTTC. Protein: CASSLGTGVTYEQYF.

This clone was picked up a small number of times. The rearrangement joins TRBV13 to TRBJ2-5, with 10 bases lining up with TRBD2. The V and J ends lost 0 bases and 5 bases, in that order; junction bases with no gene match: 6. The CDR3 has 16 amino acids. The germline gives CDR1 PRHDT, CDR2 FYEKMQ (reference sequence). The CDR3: CASSLGAGGPLETQYF. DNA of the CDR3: TGTGCCAGCAGCTTAGGAGCGGGGGGGCCCTTGGAGACCCAGTACTTC.

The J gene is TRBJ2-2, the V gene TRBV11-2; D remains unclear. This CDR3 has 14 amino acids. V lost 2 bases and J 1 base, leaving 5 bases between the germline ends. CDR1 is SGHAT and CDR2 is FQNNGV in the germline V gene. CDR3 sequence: CASSLRGNTGELFF. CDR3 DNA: TGTGCCAGCAGCTTACGAGGGAACACCGGGGAGCTGTTTTTT. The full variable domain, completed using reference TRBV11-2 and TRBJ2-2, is EAGVAQSPRYKIIEKRQSVAFWCNPISGHATLYWYQQILGQGPKLLIQFQNNGVVDDSQLPKDRFSAERLKGVDSTLKIQPAKLEDSAVYLCASSLRGNTGELFFGEGSRLTVL.

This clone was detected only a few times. The CDR3 nucleotides read TGTGCCAGCAGCTTAGGTGTGCCAGCGGGGCCCACAGATACGCAGTATTTT. This encodes CASSLGVPAGPTDTQYF. The rearrangement links TRBV7-3 to TRBJ2-3, with 7 bases matching TRBD2. Trimming took 2 bases from V and 2 from J; bases not matched to a gene: 10. This CDR3 comprises 17 residues. In germline, CDR1 is SGHTA, CDR2 FQGTGA.